The sequence of this T cell receptor (beta chain) was determined in a study of regulatory T cells in long-lasting Graves disease. This sample's time point: persistent/refractory GD, antithyroid drugs over 5 years with positive TRAb. The TCR library used RNA extracted from PBMCs. Researchers made TCR beta libraries by using iRepertoire HTBI primers and running Arm-PCR on CDR3 regions. TCRdb used MiXCR to reprocess the multiplex PCR reads, holding one entry per CDR3 protein. The data contain over 350,000 distinct CDR3 sequences, around 21% of them singletons. The V end lost 1 base, the J end lost 2 bases, and 11 bases lay between the germline ends. The CDR3 covers 15 residues. Germline V gene data show CDR1 as MNHEY and CDR2 as SMNVEV (reference sequence). General study points: The number of shared public clonotypes was higher in persistent patients (around 2,700) than new patients (966). With persistent disease, TRBV28, TRBJ1-2 and TRBJ2-5 were the favored segments.

This clonotype was seen many times. Antigen: not known. The source was peripheral blood mononuclear cells (PBMCs), collected when the disease was refractory, from a patient treated with antithyroid drugs. The chain uses TRBV27 and TRBJ2-5; a weak D match, TRBD2 (6 bases). The TCR sequence derives from a female donor with Graves disease. CDR3 sequence: CASSLLGTGQETQYF. CDR3 coding DNA: TGTGCCAGCAGTTTATTAGGGACTGGGCAAGAGACCCAGTACTTC.